This TCR beta chain was recorded in a study of blood T cells in healthy people across ages. From germline, CDR1 is DFQATT and CDR2 SNEGSKA (reference sequence). The germline V and J ends were trimmed by 1 base and 4 bases, with 14 bases remaining between them. This CDR3 comprises 16 residues. Primed by a sample-barcoded 5' primer and a J-beta primer mix, a second PCR proceeded for about 7 to 11 cycles. A template-switch adaptor containing 12 random nucleotides labeled each cDNA molecule. TCRdb re-derived calls from the 5' RACE reads in MiXCR, one entry per CDR3 protein. Among fewer than 1,200,000 distinct CDR3 sequences listed, roughly 24% were seen once. The same sample was also studied in work on T cells of mothers and their children.

The chain combines TRBV20-1 with TRBJ2-6; D is unresolved. This receptor was identified in a girl aged 2-9 years in good health. The sequencing sample was made of blood. The CDR3 loop reads CSARAVETPGANVLTF. The CDR3 nucleotides read TGCAGTGCTAGAGCGGTGGAGACACCCGGGGCCAACGTCCTGACTTTC.